The 29 T cell receptor beta chains below come from one sample, sequenced in a study of blood T cell repertoires in COVID-19. The assay was immunoSEQ multiplex PCR, and TCRdb's table has in-frame clones only and misses some. The sample has approximately 180,000 clones; roughly 87% are singletons. Sequences were obtained from peripheral blood. The receptors were sampled from a woman aged 45 to 65 with acute or convalescent COVID-19.

The chain uses TRBV9 and TRBJ2-3; 7 bases map to TRBD2. J was trimmed by 0 bases and V by 4 bases; bases with no gene match: 14. CDR3 length equals 18 residues. The germline gives CDR1 SGDLS, CDR2 YYNGEE. CDR3 coding DNA: TGTGCCAGCAGCTTCCGAAGGGCGGGAGTTGTAAGCACAGATACGCAGTATTTT. Amino acid sequence: CASSFRRAGVVSTDTQYF.

The chain links TRBV4-1 to TRBJ1-1; D unclear. Germline-derived CDR1 and CDR2 are MGHRA and YSYEKL. V lost 8 bases to trimming and J lost 9 bases, with 7 bases between them. This CDR3 is built from 9 residues. The CDR3 here is CASGLKAFF. CDR3 coding DNA: TGCGCCAGCGGACTTAAAGCTTTCTTT.

V usage is TRBV5-6 and J usage is TRBJ2-3; 8 positions agree with TRBD1. CDR3 length: 15 amino acids. The V gene's germline CDR1 is SGHDT and CDR2 YYEEEE. The V segment lost 4 bases and the J segment 10 bases; nucleotides outside the gene matches: 14. The CDR3 coding sequence is TGTGCCAGCAGCCCCGTCTGGGGTGCGACAGGGGCGCAGTATTTT. It translates to CASSPVWGATGAQYF.

About this clone itself: Other nucleotide sequences in the sample specify the same CDR3. This chain joins TRBV30 and TRBJ1-5; D gene unclear. V lost 0 bases, J lost 4 bases, and 7 bases lay in between. Germline V gene lookup returns CDR1 GTSNPN and CDR2 SVGIG (reference sequence). The CDR3 spans 13 residues. CDR3 nucleotide sequence: TGTGCCTGGAGTGTCGGTGTTAATCAGCCCCAGCATTTT. It specifies CAWSVGVNQPQHF.

This rearrangement joins TRBV5-1 to TRBJ1-5, with D perhaps TRBD1 (5 bases). The germline V gene encodes CDR1 SGHRS and CDR2 YFSETQ. This CDR3 comprises 12 residues. Trimming removed 0 bases at V and 7 bases at J, with 5 bases between. The CDR3 DNA reads as TGCGCCAGCAGCTTGGAGGGGCAGCCCCAGCATTTT. Protein sequence: CASSLEGQPQHF.

This chain links TRBV5-8 with TRBJ2-5, with TRBD1 matching 7 bases. The V segment lost 0 bases and the J segment 5 bases; nucleotides outside the gene matches: 4. Germline CDR1 reads SGHTS; CDR2 reads YDEGEE. The CDR3 totals 14 residues. CDR3 sequence (DNA): TGTGCCAGCAGCTTGGTTGTCAGGGGGGAGACCCAGTACTTC. It codes for CASSLVVRGETQYF.

The rearrangement links TRBV15 to TRBJ1-2; TRBD1 is a possible D gene (6 bases). CDR3 length: 13 residues. The V end lost 6 bases, the J end lost 8 bases, and 16 bases lay between the germline ends. Germline V gene sequence: CDR1 LNHNV, CDR2 YYDKDF (reference sequence). CDR3 protein: CATSHRAGEGYTF. The CDR3, as DNA: TGTGCCACCAGTCACAGGGCCGGGGAAGGCTACACCTTC.

The V call is TRBV3-1 (or the pseudogene TRBV3-2), the J call TRBJ1-1; TRBD1 agrees at 7 bases. V shed 4 bases and J 4 bases; nucleotides not matched to a gene: 6. From germline, CDR1 is LGHDT and CDR2 YNNKEL (reference sequence). The CDR3 is 14 amino acids. The CDR3 loop reads CASSLWDSATEAFF. CDR3 coding DNA: TGTGCCAGCAGCCTATGGGACAGCGCCACTGAAGCTTTCTTT.

The V call is TRBV10-3, the J call TRBJ1-1, with D possibly being TRBD1 (6 bases). Germline V lookup: CDR1 ENHRY, CDR2 SYGVKD. Trimming left V 6 bases short and J 4 bases short, with 12 bases between. This CDR3 is 13 amino acids long. This CDR3 is CAIRGAGATEAFF. DNA of the CDR3: TGTGCCATCAGGGGGGCCGGGGCCACTGAAGCTTTCTTT.

Written as DNA, the CDR3 is TGTGCCAGTAGCAGAACCGGGACTAGCGGGGGGGCGTATTACAATGAGCAGTTCTTC. Protein product: CASSRTGTSGGAYYNEQFF. The chain couples TRBV19 to TRBJ2-1; 16 bases are a match to TRBD2. The CDR3 has 19 amino acids. V lost 6 bases to trimming and J lost 4 bases; unmatched junction nucleotides: 12. Germline V gives CDR1 LNHDA, CDR2 SQIVND (reference sequence).

The chain combines TRBV18 with TRBJ2-3; D gene unclear. The CDR3 is 14 residues long. V dropped 3 bases and J dropped 2 bases, with 9 bases sitting between them. Looked up from germline, CDR1 is KGHSH and CDR2 is LQKENI. This CDR3 reads CASSPPSFTDTQYF. Here the CDR3 DNA reads TGTGCCAGCTCACCCCCGTCCTTCACAGATACGCAGTATTTT.

The gene calls are TRBV30 and TRBJ1-1; the D is unclear. Germline V gene sequence: CDR1 GTSNPN, CDR2 SVGIG (reference sequence). The CDR3 totals 15 residues. Trimming cost V 4 bases and J 1 base, with 16 bases left between them. Here the CDR3 reads CAWTRSREENTEAFF. CDR3 sequence (DNA): TGTGCCTGGACACGGAGTCGAGAGGAGAACACTGAAGCTTTCTTT.

The CDR3 is CASSQGQYSPLHF. The CDR3 region has the DNA TGTGCCAGCAGCCAAGGACAGTATTCACCCCTCCACTTT. J is TRBJ1-6 and V is TRBV3-1 (or the pseudogene TRBV3-2); the D gene is possibly TRBD1 (5 bases). The CDR3 spans 13 residues. V gave up 1 base and J gave up 8 bases, with 6 bases separating them. Germline V gene sequence: CDR1 LGHDT, CDR2 YNNKEL (reference sequence).

The gene calls are TRBV19 and TRBJ1-2; D uncertain. The V gene's germline CDR1 is LNHDA and CDR2 SQIVND (reference sequence). This CDR3 has 12 residues. Deletions cut 4 bases from V and 1 base from J, with 4 bases between. The CDR3 spells CASSTNNYGYTF. The CDR3 DNA follows: TGTGCCAGTAGTACCAATAACTATGGCTACACCTTC.

The chain joins TRBV6-6 to TRBJ1-1; no clear D. Germline CDR1 reads MNHNY; CDR2 reads SVGAGI (reference sequence). This CDR3 has 13 residues. V shed 6 bases and J shed 3 bases, with 11 bases lying between them. The CDR3 coding sequence is TGTGCCAGCAGCCTTACTATGGACACTGAAGCTTTCTTT. As protein: CASSLTMDTEAFF.

The V call is TRBV7-9, the J call TRBJ2-3, with D unclear. The V end lost 6 bases, the J end lost 4 bases, and 5 bases lay between the germline ends. Germline V gene lookup returns CDR1 SEHNR and CDR2 FQNEAQ (reference sequence). The length of the CDR3 is 11 residues. The DNA for the CDR3 is TGTGCCAGCAGTCGGTCAGATACGCAGTATTTT. Its translation is CASSRSDTQYF. Full variable domain (remainder filled in from reference TRBV7-9 and TRBJ2-3): DTGVSQNPRHKITKRGQNVTFRCDPISEHNRLYWYRQTLGQGPEFLTYFQNEAQLEKSRLLSDRFSAERPKGSFSTLEIQRTEQGDSAMYLCASSRSDTQYFGPGTRLTVL.

The CDR3 sequence: CASSLTPLAGYEQYF. The CDR3 nucleotides are TGTGCCAGCAGCTTAACTCCCCTAGCGGGCTACGAGCAGTACTTC. V is TRBV7-8 and J is TRBJ2-7, with 8 bases that match TRBD2. Germline assignment: CDR1 SGHVS and CDR2 FQNEAQ. V lost 2 bases, J lost 3 bases, and 6 bases stayed unmatched. The length of the CDR3 is 15 residues.

The chain couples TRBV19 to TRBJ2-1; tentative D call: TRBD2 (6 bases). V was trimmed by 10 bases and J by 9 bases, leaving 16 bases between them. The CDR3 length is 12 residues. Germline V gene lookup returns CDR1 LNHDA and CDR2 SQIVND (reference sequence). Written as DNA, the CDR3 is TGTGCCACCATGGAACTAGCAGGTGAGCAGTTCTTC. It codes for CATMELAGEQFF. The entire variable domain, with the rest obtained from reference TRBV19 and TRBJ2-1, is as follows: DGGITQSPKYLFRKEGQNVTLSCEQNLNHDAMYWYRQDPGQGLRLIYYSQIVNDFQKGDIAEGYSVSREKKESFPLTVTSAQKNPTAFYLCATMELAGEQFFGPGTRLTVL.

As to this clone: Possible read error: a much larger clone is one base away. This specimen includes other DNA sequences encoding the same CDR3. The chain links TRBV5-1 to TRBJ2-2; TRBD2 might be the D (6 bases). From germline, CDR1 is SGHRS and CDR2 YFSETQ. The CDR3 loop spans 16 amino acids. V lost 0 bases and J 0 bases, leaving 9 bases between the germline ends. The CDR3 spells CASSLAAGTNTGELFF. The DNA of the CDR3 is TGCGCCAGCAGCTTGGCCGCGGGGACGAACACCGGGGAGCTGTTTTTT.

V usage is TRBV19 and J usage is TRBJ2-7; TRBD2 is a possible D gene (7 bases). Trimming removed 3 bases at V and 1 base at J, with 16 bases between. The germline CDR1 and CDR2 sequences are LNHDA and SQIVND (reference sequence). The CDR3 length is 16 residues. The CDR3 DNA is TGTGCCAGTAGTATGTGGGGGGGCCGTGCATCCTACGAGCAGTACTTC. It is translated as CASSMWGGRASYEQYF.

A single count supports this clone. This chain uses TRBV24-1 with TRBJ2-1, with D tentatively TRBD2 (6 bases). The V gene lost 3 bases and the J gene lost 6 bases, with 14 bases spanning the gap. CDR3 length equals 15 residues. Looked up from germline, CDR1 is KGHDR and CDR2 is SFDVKD. The CDR3 region is CATSDGGAGGNEQFF. CDR3 sequence (DNA): TGTGCCACCAGTGATGGGGGTGCCGGGGGCAATGAGCAGTTCTTC.

The CDR3 DNA reads as TGTGCCAGCACCAAATCCCCGGGGGACACTGAAGCTTTCTTT. Translating it yields CASTKSPGDTEAFF. The chain has TRBV7-9 and TRBJ1-1; D is possibly TRBD1 (5 bases). From germline, CDR1 is SEHNR and CDR2 FQNEAQ (reference sequence). The V end was cut by 7 bases, the J end by 3 bases, with 15 bases between. This CDR3 contains 14 residues.

This chain uses TRBV30 with TRBJ2-3; possible D gene TRBD2, 6 bases. V was clipped by 2 bases and J by 1 base, with 13 bases between them. Looked up from germline, CDR1 is GTSNPN and CDR2 is SVGIG (reference sequence). This CDR3 spans 15 amino acids. CDR3 in DNA: TGTGCCTGGAGTTTGGGGGGAGATGGCACAGATACGCAGTATTTT. It specifies CAWSLGGDGTDTQYF.

The chain combines TRBV6-5 with TRBJ2-3, with 9 positions matching TRBD2. V was pared by 10 bases and J by 7 bases, with 3 bases of the junction left unmatched. This CDR3 contains 11 residues. Germline assignment: CDR1 MNHEY and CDR2 SVGAGI. The DNA of the CDR3 is TGTGCCACCAGCGGGGGGAATACGCAGTATTTT. Amino acids: CATSGGNTQYF.

CDR3 in amino acids: CASSISGDQPQHF. The DNA for the CDR3 is TGTGCCAGTAGTATTAGTGGTGATCAGCCCCAGCATTTT. The chain couples TRBV19 to TRBJ1-5; the D is unclear. From germline, CDR1 is LNHDA and CDR2 SQIVND (reference sequence). Trimming cost V 3 bases and J 5 bases, with 8 bases left between them. The CDR3 is 13 amino acids.

The gene calls are TRBV24-1 and TRBJ2-2; tentative D call: TRBD2 (5 bases). CDR1 KGHDR and CDR2 SFDVKD come from the germline V gene. This CDR3 is built from 14 residues. The V end lost 0 bases, the J end lost 8 bases, and 9 bases lay between the germline ends. The CDR3 sequence is CATSDLYGGGELFF. The CDR3 DNA follows: TGTGCCACCAGTGATTTGTACGGAGGAGGGGAGCTGTTTTTT.

This clone was observed a handful of times. As DNA, the CDR3 is TGTGCCAGCTCCCGGCTAGCGGGGGGGGACACAGATACGCAGTATTTT. Translating gives CASSRLAGGDTDTQYF. The chain is built from TRBV18 and TRBJ2-3, with 12 positions matching TRBD2. The V segment lost 6 bases and the J segment 2 bases; nucleotides outside the gene matches: 6. Germline lookup yields CDR1 KGHSH and CDR2 LQKENI. The CDR3 has 16 residues.

The rearrangement uses TRBV4-1 and TRBJ2-3, with D unclear. Germline lookup yields CDR1 MGHRA and CDR2 YSYEKL. This CDR3 contains 14 residues. V shed 0 bases and J shed 2 bases, with 6 bases lying between them. CDR3 sequence: CASSQDTHTDTQYF. The CDR3 DNA reads TGCGCCAGCAGCCAAGATACTCACACAGATACGCAGTATTTT.

V usage is TRBV5-4 and J usage is TRBJ1-2, with D uncertain. V was trimmed by 2 bases and J by 3 bases, leaving 8 bases between them. Germline V gene sequence: CDR1 SGHNT, CDR2 YYREEE (reference sequence). The CDR3 covers 13 residues. CDR3 residues: CASSLGQDYGYTF. Written as DNA, the CDR3 is TGTGCCAGCAGCTTAGGCCAGGACTATGGCTACACCTTC.